This T cell receptor (beta chain) emerged from a study of T-cell reconstitution after alpha-beta-depleted transplantation in children. The CDR3 extends over 13 amino acids. The V end lost 9 bases, the J end lost 2 bases, and 14 bases lay between the germline ends. Germline CDR1 and CDR2: SGHVS and FQNEAQ. TCRbeta library preparation incorporated unique molecular identifiers. TCRdb re-called the PCR reads through MiXCR, storing one row per CDR3 protein. The data hold about 230,000 distinct CDR3 sequences, with about 9.5% observed a single time. The gene calls are TRBV7-8 and TRBJ2-7; possibly TRBD2 for D (7 bases). The sample in question was PBMCs from the stem cell graft donor, obtained from the stem cell graft. The clonotype originates from a human donor who donated a stem cell graft to a child with acute lymphoblastic leukemia. The CDR3 DNA sequence: TGTGCCAGTACTCGGGGGGCTACCTACGAGCAGTACTTC. Translation gives CASTRGATYEQYF.